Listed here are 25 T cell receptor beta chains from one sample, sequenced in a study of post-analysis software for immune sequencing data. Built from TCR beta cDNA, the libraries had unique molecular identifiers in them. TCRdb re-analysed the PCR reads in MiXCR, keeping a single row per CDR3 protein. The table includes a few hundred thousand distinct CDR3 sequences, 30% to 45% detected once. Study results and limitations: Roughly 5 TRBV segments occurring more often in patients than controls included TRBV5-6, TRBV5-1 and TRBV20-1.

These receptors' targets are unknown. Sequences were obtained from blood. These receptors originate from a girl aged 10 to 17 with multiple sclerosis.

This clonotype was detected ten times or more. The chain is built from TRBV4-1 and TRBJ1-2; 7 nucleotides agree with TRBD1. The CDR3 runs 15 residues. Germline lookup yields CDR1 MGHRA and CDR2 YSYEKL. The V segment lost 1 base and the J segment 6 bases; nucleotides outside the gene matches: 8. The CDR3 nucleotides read TGCGCCAGCAGCCAAGTGGGACAGACACAGGATGGCTACACCTTC. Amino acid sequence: CASSQVGQTQDGYTF.

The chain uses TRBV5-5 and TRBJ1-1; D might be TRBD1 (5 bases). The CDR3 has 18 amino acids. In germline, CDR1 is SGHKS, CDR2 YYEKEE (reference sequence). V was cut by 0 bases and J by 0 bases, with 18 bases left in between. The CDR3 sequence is CASSLGSGGGVMNTEAFF. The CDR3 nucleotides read TGTGCCAGCAGCTTGGGAAGCGGTGGAGGGGTAATGAACACTGAAGCTTTCTTT.

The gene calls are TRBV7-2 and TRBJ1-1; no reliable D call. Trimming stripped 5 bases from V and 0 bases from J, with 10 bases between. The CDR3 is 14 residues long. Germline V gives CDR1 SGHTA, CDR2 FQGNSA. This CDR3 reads CASSPYGVNTEAFF. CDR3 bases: TGTGCCAGCAGCCCATACGGCGTGAACACTGAAGCTTTCTTT.

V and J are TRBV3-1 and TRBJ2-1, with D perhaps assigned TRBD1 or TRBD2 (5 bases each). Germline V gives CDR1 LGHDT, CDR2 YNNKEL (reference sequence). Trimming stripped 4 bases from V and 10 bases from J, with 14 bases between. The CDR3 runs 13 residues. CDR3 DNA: TGTGCCAGCAGCCGGGACGGGGTTCGCGAGCAGTTCTTC. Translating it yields CASSRDGVREQFF.

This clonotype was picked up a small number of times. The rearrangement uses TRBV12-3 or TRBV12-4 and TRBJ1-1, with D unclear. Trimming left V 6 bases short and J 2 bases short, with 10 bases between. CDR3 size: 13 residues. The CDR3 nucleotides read TGTGCCAGCAGCCGAAGACGCAACACTGAAGCTTTCTTT. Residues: CASSRRRNTEAFF.

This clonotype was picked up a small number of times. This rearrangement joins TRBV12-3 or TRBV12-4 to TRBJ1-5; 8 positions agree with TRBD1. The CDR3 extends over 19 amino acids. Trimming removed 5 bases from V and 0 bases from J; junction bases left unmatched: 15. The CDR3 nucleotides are TGTGCCAGCAGTATTAAGACAGGGGACGAACCGAATAGCAATCAGCCCCAGCATTTT. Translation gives CASSIKTGDEPNSNQPQHF.

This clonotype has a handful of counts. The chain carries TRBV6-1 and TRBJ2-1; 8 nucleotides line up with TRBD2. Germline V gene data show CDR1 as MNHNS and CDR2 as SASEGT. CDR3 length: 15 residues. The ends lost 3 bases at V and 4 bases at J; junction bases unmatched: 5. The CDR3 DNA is TGTGCCAGCAGTGATACGGGACTAGGTTACAATGAGCAGTTCTTC. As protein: CASSDTGLGYNEQFF.

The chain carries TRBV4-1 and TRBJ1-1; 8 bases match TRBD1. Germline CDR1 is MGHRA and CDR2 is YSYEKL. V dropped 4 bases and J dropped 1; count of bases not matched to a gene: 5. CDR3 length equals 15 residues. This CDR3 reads CASSLPDRGNTEAFF. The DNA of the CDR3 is TGCGCCAGCAGCCTGCCAGACAGGGGGAACACTGAAGCTTTCTTT.

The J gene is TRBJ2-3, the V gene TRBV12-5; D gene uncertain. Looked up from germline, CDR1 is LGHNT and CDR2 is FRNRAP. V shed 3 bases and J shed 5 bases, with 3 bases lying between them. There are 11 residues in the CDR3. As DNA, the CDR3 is TGTGCTAGTGGTTTTATAGATACGCAGTATTTT. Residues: CASGFIDTQYF.

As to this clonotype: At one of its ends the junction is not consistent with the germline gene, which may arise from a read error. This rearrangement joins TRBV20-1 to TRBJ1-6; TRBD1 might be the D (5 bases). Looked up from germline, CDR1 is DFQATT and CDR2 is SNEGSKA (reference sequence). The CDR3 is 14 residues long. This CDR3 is CSASLRADNSPPHF. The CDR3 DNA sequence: TGCAGTGCTAGCCTCAGGGCCGATAATTCACCCCCCCACTTT.

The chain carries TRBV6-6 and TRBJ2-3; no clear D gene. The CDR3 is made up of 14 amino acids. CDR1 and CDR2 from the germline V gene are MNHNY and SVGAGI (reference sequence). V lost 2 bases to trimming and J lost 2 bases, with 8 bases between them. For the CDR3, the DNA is TGTGCCAGCAGTTACCCAGCATCCACAGATACGCAGTATTTT. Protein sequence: CASSYPASTDTQYF.

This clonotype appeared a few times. CDR3 coding DNA: TGTGCCAGCAGTTTATTCGGGGAGCTGTTTTTT. Amino acid sequence: CASSLFGELFF. V and J are TRBV27 and TRBJ2-2; the D is unclear. The CDR3 covers 11 residues. Germline values: CDR1 MNHEY, CDR2 SMNVEV (reference sequence). V was pared by 1 base and J by 7 bases, with 1 base between.

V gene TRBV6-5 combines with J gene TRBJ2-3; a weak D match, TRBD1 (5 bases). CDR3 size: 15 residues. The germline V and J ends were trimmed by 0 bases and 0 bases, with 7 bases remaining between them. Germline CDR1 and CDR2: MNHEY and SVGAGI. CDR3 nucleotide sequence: TGTGCCAGCAGTTACTCGACAGCTAGCACAGATACGCAGTATTTT. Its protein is CASSYSTASTDTQYF.

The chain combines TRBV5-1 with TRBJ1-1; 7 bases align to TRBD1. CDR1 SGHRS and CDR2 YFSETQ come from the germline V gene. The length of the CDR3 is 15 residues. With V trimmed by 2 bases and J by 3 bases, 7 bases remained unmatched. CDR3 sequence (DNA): TGCGCCAGCAGCTTACAGGGGTGGGTGGACACTGAAGCTTTCTTT. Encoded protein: CASSLQGWVDTEAFF. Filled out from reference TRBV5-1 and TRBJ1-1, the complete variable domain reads KAGVTQTPRYLIKTRGQQVTLSCSPISGHRSVSWYQQTPGQGLQFLFEYFSETQRNKGNFPGRFSGRQFSNSRSEMNVSTLELGDSALYLCASSLQGWVDTEAFFGQGTRLTVV.

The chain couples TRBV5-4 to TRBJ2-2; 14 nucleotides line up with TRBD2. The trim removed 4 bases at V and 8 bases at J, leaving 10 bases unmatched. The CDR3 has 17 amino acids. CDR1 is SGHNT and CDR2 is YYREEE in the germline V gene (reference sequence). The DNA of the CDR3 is TGTGCCAGCAGCAACGGACTAGCGGGGGGTCTTCGGGGGGAGCTGTTTTTT. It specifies CASSNGLAGGLRGELFF.

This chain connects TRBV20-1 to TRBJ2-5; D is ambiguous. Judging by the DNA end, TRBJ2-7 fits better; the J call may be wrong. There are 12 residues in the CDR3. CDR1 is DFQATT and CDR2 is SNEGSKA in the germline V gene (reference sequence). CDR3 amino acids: CSARSAYYEQYF. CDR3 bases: TGCAGTGCTCGATCCGCCTACTACGAGCAGTACTTC.

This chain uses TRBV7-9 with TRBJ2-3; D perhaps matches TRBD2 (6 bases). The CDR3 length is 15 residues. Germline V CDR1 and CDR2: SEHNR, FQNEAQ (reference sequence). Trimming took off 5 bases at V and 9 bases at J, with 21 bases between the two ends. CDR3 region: CASSPVTRPFETQYF. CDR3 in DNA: TGTGCCAGCAGCCCAGTGACTAGGCCCTTTGAAACGCAGTATTTT.

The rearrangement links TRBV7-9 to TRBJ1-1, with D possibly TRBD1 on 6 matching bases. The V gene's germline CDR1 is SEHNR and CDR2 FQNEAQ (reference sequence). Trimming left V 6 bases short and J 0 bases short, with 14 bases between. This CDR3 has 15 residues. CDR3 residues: CASSPPGHLNTEAFF. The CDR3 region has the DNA TGTGCCAGCAGTCCACCGGGACACCTGAACACTGAAGCTTTCTTT.

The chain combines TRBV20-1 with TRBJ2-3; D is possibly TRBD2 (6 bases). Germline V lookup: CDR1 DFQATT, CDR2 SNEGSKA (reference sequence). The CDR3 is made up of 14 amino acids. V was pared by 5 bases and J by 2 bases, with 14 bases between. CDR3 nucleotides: TGCAGTGCTCACCGGGGGTCTTACACAGATACGCAGTATTTT. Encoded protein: CSAHRGSYTDTQYF.

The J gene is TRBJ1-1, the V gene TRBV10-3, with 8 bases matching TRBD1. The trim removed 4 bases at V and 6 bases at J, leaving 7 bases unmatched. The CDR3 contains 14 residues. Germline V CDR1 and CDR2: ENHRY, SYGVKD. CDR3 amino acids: CAISGLLDRAEAFF. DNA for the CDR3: TGTGCCATCAGTGGATTATTGGACAGGGCTGAAGCTTTCTTT.

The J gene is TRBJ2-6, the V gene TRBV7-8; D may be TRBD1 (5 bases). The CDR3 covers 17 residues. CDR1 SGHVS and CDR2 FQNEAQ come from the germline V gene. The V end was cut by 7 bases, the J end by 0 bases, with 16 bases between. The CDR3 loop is CASTPRDRFSGANVLTF. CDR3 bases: TGTGCCAGCACCCCCCGAGACAGATTCTCTGGGGCCAACGTCCTGACTTTC.

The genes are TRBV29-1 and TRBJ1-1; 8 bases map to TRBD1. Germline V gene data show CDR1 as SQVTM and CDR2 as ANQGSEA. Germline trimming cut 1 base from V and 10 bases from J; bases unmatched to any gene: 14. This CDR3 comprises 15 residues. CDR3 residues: CSVEGLNRQGWGAFF. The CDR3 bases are TGCAGCGTTGAAGGCCTAAATCGACAGGGGTGGGGAGCTTTCTTT.

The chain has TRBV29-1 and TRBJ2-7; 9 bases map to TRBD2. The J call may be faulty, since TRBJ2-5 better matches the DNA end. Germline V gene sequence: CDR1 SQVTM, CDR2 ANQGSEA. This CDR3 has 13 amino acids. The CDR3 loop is CSGYEAGGETQYF. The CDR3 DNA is TGCAGCGGTTATGAGGCGGGGGGGGAGACCCAGTACTTC.

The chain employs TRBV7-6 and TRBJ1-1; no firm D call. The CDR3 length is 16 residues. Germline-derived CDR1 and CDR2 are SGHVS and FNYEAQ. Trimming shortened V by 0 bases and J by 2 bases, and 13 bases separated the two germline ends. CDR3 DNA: TGTGCCAGCAGCTTAGCTAGATCGGGCAGAAACACTGAAGCTTTCTTT. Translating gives CASSLARSGRNTEAFF.

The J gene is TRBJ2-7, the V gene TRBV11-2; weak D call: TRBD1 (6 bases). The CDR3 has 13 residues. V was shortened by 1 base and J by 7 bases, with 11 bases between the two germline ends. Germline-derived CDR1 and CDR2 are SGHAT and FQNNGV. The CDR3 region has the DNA TGTGCCAGCAGCTTAGGAGGCGACAGGGAGCAGTACTTC. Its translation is CASSLGGDREQYF.